This TCR beta chain was identified during a study of blood T cell repertoires in COVID-19. Study overall: Samples came from the United States, Italy and Spain, spanning acute and convalescent COVID-19. In each case, the material was cDNA or gDNA derived from T cells, B-cell-depleted T cells, or PBMCs.

Original handling: Amplifying reference gene primers gave estimates of nucleated cell counts. Clones were read by immunoSEQ multiplex PCR, and TCRdb kept only the in-frame ones, dropping some. V and J calls and clone size are copied from that table; D and trimming were computed from the DNA. This sample has hundreds of thousands of clones, with roughly 85% found just once. CDR1 and CDR2 (germline): LGHDT, YNNKEL (reference sequence). The CDR3 is made up of 16 amino acids. Trimming cost V 1 base and J 7 bases, with 17 bases left between them. The chain uses TRBV3-1 (or the pseudogene TRBV3-2) and TRBJ2-1; D perhaps matches TRBD2 (9 bases). Material for sequencing was peripheral blood. This receptor was taken from a human donor in a cohort sampled during active COVID-19. The DNA for the CDR3 is TGTGCCAGCAGCCAAGGGAGCGGGAGGACAGGGAATGAGCAGTTCTTC. Translation: CASSQGSGRTGNEQFF.